This TCR beta chain is from a study of STAT5B mutations in CD4+ large granular lymphocyte leukemia. Germline V gene lookup returns CDR1 MNHEY and CDR2 SVGAGI. This CDR3 region has 13 residues. The junction had 3 bases not matched to a gene; V was cut back by 6 bases and J by 2 bases. The protocol was immunoSEQ multiplex PCR, while the TCRdb copy is restricted to in-frame clones and leaves out a portion. The sample lists approximately 49,000 clones, 55% to 75% occurring once. The V gene is TRBV6-5, the J gene TRBJ2-5, with 7 nucleotides matching TRBD1. The sample consisted of CD4+ T cells from blood buffy coats. The receptor's source is a human donor in good health. CDR3 coding DNA: TGTGCCAGCAGAGGGACAGCTCAAGAGACCCAGTACTTC. The encoded protein is CASRGTAQETQYF.